Listed below are T cell receptor beta chains from one sample, sequenced in a study of shared clonotypes between healthy human individuals. Measured with immunoSEQ multiplex PCR; TCRdb has only the in-frame clones, and not every one. The top ten hold approximately 23% of the sample, which has around 120,000 clones, about 67% seen once. The sequenced sample was memory CD8+ T cells sorted from blood. Receptors were obtained from a woman aged 25 to 39 in good health. The CDR3 runs from the conserved cysteine through the conserved F or W. Fields, in order: V gene, J gene, CDR3 protein.

TRBV7-9	TRBJ2-1	CASSSGTSGRIEFF
TRBV29-1	NA	CSVQGQGGHEQYF
TRBV27	TRBJ1-2	CASSLYGGVYGYTF
TRBV27	TRBJ2-3	CASSLLPSGGGHTDTQYF
TRBV19	TRBJ1-5	CASSHHSTGTPNYLGQPQHF
TRBV11-3	TRBJ2-7	CASSSRDRGREQYF
TRBV7-9	TRBJ1-3	CASSLATSGNTIYF
TRBV10-3	TRBJ2-1	CAISESSTGDEQFF
TRBV27	TRBJ2-7	CASSPTGVTYEQYF
TRBV28	TRBJ2-7	CASSSGLPSYEQYF
TRBV10-3	TRBJ2-1	CATSDLGAGVGNEQFF
TRBV29-1	TRBJ2-7	CSVRGLAGIFEQYF
TRBV7-9	TRBJ2-1	CASSLDRGSYNEQFF
TRBV5-1	TRBJ1-4	CASSSGSSGEKLFF
TRBV14	TRBJ1-2	CASSQVGIHGYTF
TRBV6-5	TRBJ1-5	CACGEQPQHF
TRBV19	TRBJ2-7	CASSPRDETYEQYF
TRBV29-1	TRBJ2-7	CSVEDTSGYSYEQYF
TRBV6-1	TRBJ2-6	CASSEVSSGANVLTF
TRBV4-1	TRBJ2-2	CASSLDVSTGELFF
TRBV5-4	TRBJ1-1	CASSWADRPNTEAFF
TRBV10-2	TRBJ2-2	CASKGGANTGELFF
TRBV27	TRBJ2-7	CASSYVRASGTYEQYF
TRBV19	TRBJ1-4	CASSQGIATNEKLFF
TRBV4-1	TRBJ1-2	CASSQGTGVYGYTF
TRBV4-1	TRBJ2-2	CASSRDRMAVRTGELFF
TRBV2	TRBJ1-2	CASSEGHLYGYTF
TRBV27	TRBJ1-2	CASSLQGQGYGYTF
TRBV5-1	TRBJ1-5	CASSPEGGGNQPQHF
TRBV29-1	TRBJ2-6	CSVGGIGWVNSNSGANVLTF
TRBV27	TRBJ1-3	CASSRTPDRGRPGNTIYF
TRBV6-4	TRBJ2-2	CASSPSAGGASGELFF
TRBV7-9	TRBJ1-3	CASSLEARVSGNTIYF
TRBV19	TRBJ2-7	CASSGYSSYEQYF
TRBV30	TRBJ1-3	CGGGETNTIYF
TRBV5-8	TRBJ2-2	CASSLFWAGLASNTGELFF
TRBV2	TRBJ2-7	CASSESSVNYEQYF
TRBV18	TRBJ1-1	CASSALYTEAFF
TRBV5-6	TRBJ1-1	CASSFGSRRAGDAEAFF
TRBV5-1	TRBJ1-2	CASRGGQASGYTF
TRBV27	TRBJ2-7	CASRGTGRQYF
TRBV30	TRBJ2-1	CAWSSGQGRNEQFF
TRBV25-1	TRBJ1-5	CASSVGDQPQHF
TRBV25-1	TRBJ2-3	CASSGGREMDPDTQYF
TRBV11-3	TRBJ2-1	CASSLDEFTGEQFF
TRBV4-1	TRBJ2-1	CASSQVSSPNEQFF
TRBV18	TRBJ1-1	CASSPDSVGQGAEAFF
TRBV4-2	TRBJ2-7	CASSQENYNEQYF
TRBV11-2	TRBJ2-1	CASRSNRYNEQFF
TRBV7-8	TRBJ2-7	CASSPRTSGPSEQYF
TRBV6-1	TRBJ2-7	CASSEDTGGSYEQYF
TRBV6-1	TRBJ1-5	CASSQTGEGQPQHF
TRBV6-5	TRBJ2-7	CATNRGDRQYF
TRBV5-1	TRBJ2-2	CASSRSGRGITGELFF
TRBV27	TRBJ1-2	CASSWAPQGGYGYTF
TRBV10-3	TRBJ2-7	CAISAQGWEQYF
TRBV4-2	NA	CASSQDPAGGYEQYF
TRBV7-9	TRBJ1-2	CASSPGPNNYGYTF
TRBV10-2	TRBJ2-2	CASTGEVSNTGELFF
TRBV7-9	TRBJ1-1	CASSSTDPVDTEAFF